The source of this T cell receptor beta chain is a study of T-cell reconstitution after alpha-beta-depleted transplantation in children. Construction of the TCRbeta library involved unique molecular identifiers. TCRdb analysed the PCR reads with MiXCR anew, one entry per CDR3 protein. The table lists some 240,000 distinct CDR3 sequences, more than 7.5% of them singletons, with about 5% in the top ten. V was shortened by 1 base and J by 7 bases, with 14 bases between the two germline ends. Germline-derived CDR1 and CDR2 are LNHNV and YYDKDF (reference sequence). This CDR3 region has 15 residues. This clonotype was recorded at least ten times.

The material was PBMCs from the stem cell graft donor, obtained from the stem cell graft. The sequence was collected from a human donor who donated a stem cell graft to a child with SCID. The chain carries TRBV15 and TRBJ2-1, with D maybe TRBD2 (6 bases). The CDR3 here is CATSRGLVSGNEQFF. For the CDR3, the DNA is TGTGCCACCAGCAGAGGGTTGGTCAGCGGGAATGAGCAGTTCTTC.